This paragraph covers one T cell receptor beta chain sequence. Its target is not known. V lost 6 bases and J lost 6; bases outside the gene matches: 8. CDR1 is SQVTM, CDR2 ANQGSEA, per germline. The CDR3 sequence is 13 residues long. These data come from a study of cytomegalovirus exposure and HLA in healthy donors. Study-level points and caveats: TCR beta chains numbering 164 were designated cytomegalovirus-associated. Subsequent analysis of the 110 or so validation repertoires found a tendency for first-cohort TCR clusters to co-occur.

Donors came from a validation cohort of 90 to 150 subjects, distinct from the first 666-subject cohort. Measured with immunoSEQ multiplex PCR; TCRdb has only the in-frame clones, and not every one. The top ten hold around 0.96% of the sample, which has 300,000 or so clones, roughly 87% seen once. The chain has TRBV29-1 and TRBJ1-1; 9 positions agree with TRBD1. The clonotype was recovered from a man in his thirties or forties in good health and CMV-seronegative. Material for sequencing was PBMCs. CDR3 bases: TGCAGCGTACAGACAGGGGGAGACGCTGAAGCTTTCTTT. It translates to CSVQTGGDAEAFF.